This T cell receptor beta chain originates from a study of shared clonotypes between healthy human individuals. TCRdb keeps only in-frame clones here, not all; method: immunoSEQ multiplex PCR. The sample contains over 1.4 million clones, roughly 96% of which appear only once. About this clone itself: Other DNA sequences in this specimen translate into the identical CDR3.

This CDR3 is 14 amino acids long. Trimming stripped 4 bases from V and 1 base from J, with 6 bases between. From germline, CDR1 is SGHRS and CDR2 YFSETQ. This chain joins TRBV5-1 and TRBJ2-6, with D possibly matching TRBD2 (5 bases). The TCR was taken from a young man in good health. The sample was naive CD4+ T cells sorted from blood. Subset reported: CD45RA+ positively selected. The DNA for the CDR3 is TGCGCCAGCAGCCCGGGGTCTGGGGCCAACGTCCTGACTTTC. Translation gives CASSPGSGANVLTF.